One and the same sample provided the 11 T cell receptor beta chains below, sequenced in a study of blood T cell repertoires in COVID-19. Sequenced by immunoSEQ multiplex PCR; TCRdb stores in-frame clones only, minus some. The table lists 100,000 to 150,000 clones, under 80% of them singletons. The sample comprised peripheral blood. Source of these receptors: a man over 45 with acute or convalescent COVID-19.

The rearrangement uses TRBV7-2 and TRBJ2-1, with 9 bases aligning to TRBD1. Trimming took 5 bases from V and 9 from J; bases not matched to a gene: 5. The CDR3 is 13 amino acids. Germline V lookup: CDR1 SGHTA, CDR2 FQGNSA. CDR3 in amino acids: CASSERTGVEQFF. The DNA of the CDR3 is TGTGCCAGCAGCGAACGGACAGGGGTTGAGCAGTTCTTC.

The rearrangement joins TRBV19 to TRBJ2-1; 10 positions match TRBD2. CDR1 and CDR2 (germline): LNHDA, SQIVND (reference sequence). With 3 bases clipped from V and 9 bases from J, the junction kept 5 bases outside the gene matches. This CDR3 has 14 amino acids. In DNA, the CDR3 is TGTGCCAGTAGTATCAAGCGGGGGGGGTTTGAGCAGTTCTTC. This sequence encodes CASSIKRGGFEQFF. The full variable domain, with the rest looked up from reference TRBV19 and TRBJ2-1, is DGGITQSPKYLFRKEGQNVTLSCEQNLNHDAMYWYRQDPGQGLRLIYYSQIVNDFQKGDIAEGYSVSREKKESFPLTVTSAQKNPTAFYLCASSIKRGGFEQFFGPGTRLTVL.

V gene TRBV12-2 combines with J gene TRBJ1-1; the table assigns TRBD1, which was not confirmed against the DNA. TRBV12-2 is a recognized pseudogene. This CDR3 is built from 19 residues. CDR3 sequence: CASRLPYREGVRQYTEAFF. CDR3 DNA: TGTGCAAGTCGCTTACCATACAGGGAAGGGGTAAGACAGTACACTGAAGCTTTCTTT.

The chain recombines TRBV5-1 with TRBJ1-2; 8 bases are a match to TRBD1. The CDR3 has 15 residues. Germline CDR1 reads SGHRS; CDR2 reads YFSETQ. V shed 0 bases, J shed 2 bases, and the junction held 3 bases outside the gene matches. In nucleotides, the CDR3 is TGCGCCAGCAGCTTGGAGGGACAGGTGAACTATGGCTACACCTTC. It codes for CASSLEGQVNYGYTF.

This clone was detected many times. The V and J genes are TRBV7-3 and TRBJ2-5; 7 bases fit TRBD1. The CDR3 has 14 amino acids. Per germline, CDR1 SGHTA and CDR2 FQGTGA. The V gene end was trimmed by 0 bases and the J gene end by 5 bases; junction bases not matched to a gene: 3. CDR3: CASSLTGGAETQYF. CDR3 sequence (DNA): TGTGCCAGCAGCTTAACAGGGGGCGCGGAGACCCAGTACTTC.

The CDR3 DNA reads TGTGCCAGCAGCTTAGGACTAGCGGCAGAGACCCAGTACTTC. It codes for CASSLGLAAETQYF. V usage is TRBV7-9 and J usage is TRBJ2-5, with 9 nucleotides matching TRBD2. The CDR3 length is 14 residues. Germline V CDR1 and CDR2: SEHNR, FQNEAQ (reference sequence). V gave up 1 base and J gave up 4 bases; unmatched junction bases: 1. Looking up the rest from reference TRBV7-9 and TRBJ2-5 gives the full variable domain: DTGVSQNPRHKITKRGQNVTFRCDPISEHNRLYWYRQTLGQGPEFLTYFQNEAQLEKSRLLSDRFSAERPKGSFSTLEIQRTEQGDSAMYLCASSLGLAAETQYFGPGTRLLVL.

V gene TRBV5-8 combines with J gene TRBJ1-1, with 7 bases identical to TRBD1. CDR3 size: 15 residues. V gave up 5 bases and J gave up 1 base; unmatched junction bases: 8. Germline V gives CDR1 SGHTS, CDR2 YDEGEE. The CDR3 nucleotides are TGTGCCAGCAGTCCTTTTGACAGGGAGAACACTGAAGCTTTCTTT. Translating gives CASSPFDRENTEAFF.

V and J are TRBV6-1 and TRBJ1-2; D unresolved. This CDR3 has 16 amino acids. V dropped 2 bases and J dropped 2 bases, with 15 bases sitting between them. The germline CDR1 and CDR2 sequences are MNHNS and SASEGT. The chain's CDR3 is CASSEISVPLNYGYTF. The CDR3 region has the DNA TGTGCCAGCAGTGAAATATCAGTTCCCCTCAACTATGGCTACACCTTC.

The chain carries TRBV13 and TRBJ1-3, with D hard to call. With 0 bases removed from V and 0 bases from J, the gap between germline ends came to 3 bases. The CDR3 contains 14 residues. The V gene's germline CDR1 is PRHDT and CDR2 FYEKMQ (reference sequence). The CDR3 DNA is TGTGCCAGCAGCTTAGGTCACTCTGGAAACACCATATATTTT. The encoded protein is CASSLGHSGNTIYF.

This chain connects TRBV5-1 to TRBJ2-3; 7 bases agree with TRBD1. The J segment lost 9 bases and the V segment lost 3 bases, leaving 10 bases of the junction unmatched. In germline, CDR1 is SGHRS, CDR2 YFSETQ. The CDR3 sequence is 14 residues long. In DNA form, the CDR3 reads TGCGCCAGCAGCTCAATGACCACACAGGGGACGCAGTATTTT. This gives the protein CASSSMTTQGTQYF.

The chain uses TRBV11-2 and TRBJ2-7; a possible D gene is TRBD1 (6 bases). The V gene's germline CDR1 is SGHAT and CDR2 FQNNGV. This CDR3 contains 12 residues. The V end lost 5 bases, the J end lost 3 bases, and 8 bases lay between the germline ends. CDR3 residues: CASSEQGYEQYF. The CDR3 nucleotides are TGTGCCAGCAGCGAACAGGGCTACGAGCAGTACTTC.